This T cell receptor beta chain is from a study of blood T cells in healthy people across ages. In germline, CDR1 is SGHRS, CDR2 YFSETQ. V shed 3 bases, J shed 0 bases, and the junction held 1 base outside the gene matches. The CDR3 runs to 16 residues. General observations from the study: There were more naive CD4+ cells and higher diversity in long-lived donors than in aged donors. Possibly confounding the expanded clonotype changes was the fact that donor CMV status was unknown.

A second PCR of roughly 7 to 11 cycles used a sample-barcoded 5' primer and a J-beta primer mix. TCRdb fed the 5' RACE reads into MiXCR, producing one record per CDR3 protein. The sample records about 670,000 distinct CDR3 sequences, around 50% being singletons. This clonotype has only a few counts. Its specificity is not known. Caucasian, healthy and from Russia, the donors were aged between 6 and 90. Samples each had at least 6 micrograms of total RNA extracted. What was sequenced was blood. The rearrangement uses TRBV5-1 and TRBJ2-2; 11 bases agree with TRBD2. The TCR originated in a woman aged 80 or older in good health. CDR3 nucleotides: TGCGCCAGCAGCTGGGGACTAGCGGCGAACACCGGGGAGCTGTTTTTT. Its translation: CASSWGLAANTGELFF.